This T cell receptor (beta chain) was captured in a study of T cells after yellow fever vaccination. Study information: Some fractions had low cell numbers, and these were prepared with SMART-Seq v4 Ultra Low Input.

TCR cDNA was made by 5'RACE template switching, adding a universal primer site and UMIs. TCRdb re-derived calls from the 5' RACE reads in MiXCR, one entry per CDR3 protein. This table holds about 75,000 distinct CDR3 sequences, approximately 7.3% found once. Study-wide results and limits: Bulk-population clonotypes that are abundant could appear as contaminants in FACS-sorted repertoires. Only a minor proportion of clonotypes was detected across both CD4 and CD8 compartments.

This clonotype was counted ten times or more. The antigen is unknown. In germline, CDR1 is MRHNA, CDR2 SNTAGT. The CDR3 spans 16 residues. V was pared by 7 bases and J by 3 bases, with 18 bases between. J is TRBJ2-2 and V is TRBV6-4; TRBD2 might be the D (5 bases). The TCR sequence derives from a man aged 18 to 29 who received the YFV17D yellow fever vaccine. The sequencing here drew on CD8+ T cells sorted from PBMCs, taken more than 8 days after the first yellow fever vaccination. CDR3 bases: TGTGCCAGCAAGATGAGGGCCGCCGGGGACACCGGGGAGCTGTTTTTT. It translates to CASKMRAAGDTGELFF.